Listed below are T cell receptor beta chains from one sample, sequenced in a study of graft-versus-host responses after intestinal transplantation. What these receptors recognize is not known. Some clones are missing from TCRdb's copy, which holds only in-frame ones; the method was immunoSEQ multiplex PCR. The data contain 100,000 to 130,000 clones, approximately 86% of them singletons. The source material was unstimulated CD4+ T cells sorted from spleen or lymph node cells, sampled before transplant. All receptors come from a human donor who was the organ donor for an intestinal transplant. Each CDR3 is given with its conserved first and last residue. D genes are given only for firm matches. Part of the rows lack a size; the others show once, few, many or a class for expanded clones.

v_call: TRBV6-5; d_call: .; j_call: TRBJ1-2; clone_size: .; cdr3_nt: TGTGCCAGCAGCAATAACAGGAGAAACTATGGCTACACCTTC; cdr3_aa: CASSNNRRNYGYTF
v_call: TRBV6-6; d_call: .; j_call: TRBJ1-4; clone_size: .; cdr3_nt: TGTGCCAGCAGTTATTTGCCAGGGAACGAAAAACTGTTTTTT; cdr3_aa: CASSYLPGNEKLFF
v_call: TRBV19; d_call: .; j_call: TRBJ2-3; clone_size: .; cdr3_nt: TGTGCCAGTAGTATAGTGTCGGGCGGGGGCACAGATACGCAGTATTTT; cdr3_aa: CASSIVSGGGTDTQYF
v_call: TRBV18; d_call: .; j_call: TRBJ2-3; clone_size: .; cdr3_nt: TGTGCCAGCTCACCTCCCGGGGTACAGGGGCAGTATTTT; cdr3_aa: CASSPPGVQGQYF
v_call: TRBV7-9; d_call: .; j_call: TRBJ2-7; clone_size: .; cdr3_nt: TGTGCCAGCAGCTTAGGGAGGAGATCCTACGAGCAGTACTTC; cdr3_aa: CASSLGRRSYEQYF
v_call: TRBV7-9; d_call: .; j_call: TRBJ1-3; clone_size: few; cdr3_nt: TGTGCCAGCAGCTTGGAACTTATATCAGGAAACACCATATATTTT; cdr3_aa: CASSLELISGNTIYF
v_call: TRBV6-1; d_call: .; j_call: TRBJ2-1; clone_size: once; cdr3_nt: TGTGCCTGCACGGCGGGCACCACACCCTACAATGAGCAGTTCTTC; cdr3_aa: CACTAGTTPYNEQFF
v_call: TRBV6-5; d_call: .; j_call: TRBJ1-5; clone_size: .; cdr3_nt: TGTGCCAGCAGTGGTACAGGGATTAATCAGCCCCAGCATTTT; cdr3_aa: CASSGTGINQPQHF
v_call: TRBV5-6; d_call: TRBD2; j_call: TRBJ2-5; clone_size: .; cdr3_nt: TGTGCCAGCTCCTCGACTAGCGCGAACACCCAGTACTTC; cdr3_aa: CASSSTSANTQYF
v_call: TRBV19; d_call: .; j_call: TRBJ2-2; clone_size: .; cdr3_nt: TGTGCCAGTAGTTCTGGAGTGGTGAGCGGGGAGCTGTTTTTT; cdr3_aa: CASSSGVVSGELFF
v_call: TRBV18; d_call: TRBD1; j_call: TRBJ1-1; clone_size: .; cdr3_nt: TGTGCCAGCTCACAGCAGGGGGCTGAAGCTTTCTTT; cdr3_aa: CASSQQGAEAFF
v_call: TRBV6-5; d_call: .; j_call: TRBJ2-3; clone_size: .; cdr3_nt: TGTGCCAGCAGTTACTCGGGGGGCTACAGCACAGATACGCAGTATTTT; cdr3_aa: CASSYSGGYSTDTQYF
v_call: TRBV27; d_call: .; j_call: TRBJ2-3; clone_size: .; cdr3_nt: TGTGCCAGCAGTTTATCCCGAGTGGCAGATACGCAGTATTTT; cdr3_aa: CASSLSRVADTQYF
v_call: TRBV7-9; d_call: .; j_call: TRBJ2-1; clone_size: .; cdr3_nt: TGTGCCAGCAGCTTAGAGCGGTACTCCTACAATGAGCAGTTCTTC; cdr3_aa: CASSLERYSYNEQFF
v_call: TRBV6-5; d_call: .; j_call: TRBJ2-7; clone_size: .; cdr3_nt: TGTGCCAGCAGGAAGACAGATTCCTACGAGCAGTACTTC; cdr3_aa: CASRKTDSYEQYF
v_call: TRBV7-3; d_call: TRBD2; j_call: TRBJ2-3; clone_size: .; cdr3_nt: TGTGCCAGCAGCTACCGCCGTGGCGGGGGGACAGATACGCAGTATTTT; cdr3_aa: CASSYRRGGGTDTQYF
v_call: TRBV6-1; d_call: .; j_call: TRBJ2-1; clone_size: .; cdr3_nt: TGTGCCAGCAGTGAGGAGGGACGGAATTACAATGAGCAGTTCTTC; cdr3_aa: CASSEEGRNYNEQFF
v_call: TRBV2; d_call: .; j_call: TRBJ1-2; clone_size: .; cdr3_nt: TGTGCCAGCAGTGTCGTCAGGGGATTGTCGGGCTACACCTTC; cdr3_aa: CASSVVRGLSGYTF
v_call: TRBV19; d_call: TRBD2; j_call: TRBJ2-5; clone_size: .; cdr3_nt: TGTGCCAGTAGTAACGGGAGGGCCGGTGAGACCCAGTACTTC; cdr3_aa: CASSNGRAGETQYF
v_call: TRBV4-1; d_call: TRBD1; j_call: TRBJ2-1; clone_size: once; cdr3_nt: TGCGCCAGCAGCCAAGAAGTATTGGGGACAGGCTACAATGAGCAGTTCTTC; cdr3_aa: CASSQEVLGTGYNEQFF
v_call: TRBV7-2; d_call: .; j_call: TRBJ1-3; clone_size: .; cdr3_nt: TGTGCCAGCAGCTTACGGACGGGGCAAGCGGATGGGAACACCATATATTTT; cdr3_aa: CASSLRTGQADGNTIYF
v_call: TRBV6-1; d_call: .; j_call: TRBJ1-2; clone_size: .; cdr3_nt: TGTGCCAGCAGTGCCTACTCGGGTTCAAGCTATGGCTACACCTTC; cdr3_aa: CASSAYSGSSYGYTF
v_call: TRBV19; d_call: .; j_call: TRBJ2-2; clone_size: once; cdr3_nt: TGTGCCAGTAGTATTCAGGCAGGCGTCCGTCGGGAGCTGTTTTTT; cdr3_aa: CASSIQAGVRRELFF
v_call: TRBV9; d_call: .; j_call: TRBJ2-1; clone_size: .; cdr3_nt: TGTGCCAGCAGCCAACAAACAGGGTTCTTGGTCAATGAGCAGTTCTTC; cdr3_aa: CASSQQTGFLVNEQFF
v_call: TRBV19; d_call: TRBD2; j_call: TRBJ2-2; clone_size: .; cdr3_nt: TGTGCCAGTAGTTCCAGGCTAGCGGTGAACACCGGGGAGCTGTTTTTT; cdr3_aa: CASSSRLAVNTGELFF
v_call: TRBV2; d_call: .; j_call: TRBJ1-1; clone_size: .; cdr3_nt: TGTGCCAGCAGCGCAGGCAGGGAGACTGAAGCTTTCTTT; cdr3_aa: CASSAGRETEAFF
v_call: TRBV19; d_call: .; j_call: TRBJ2-5; clone_size: few; cdr3_nt: TGTGCCAGTAGTAACCAGGTTCAAGAGACCCAGTACTTC; cdr3_aa: CASSNQVQETQYF
v_call: TRBV27; d_call: TRBD2; j_call: TRBJ2-7; clone_size: once; cdr3_nt: TGTGCCAGCAGTTCATATAGCGGGGAACTCTCCTACGAGCAGTACTTC; cdr3_aa: CASSSYSGELSYEQYF
v_call: TRBV7-2; d_call: TRBD1; j_call: TRBJ2-3; clone_size: .; cdr3_nt: TGTGCCAGCAGCCCCCAGGGGGGCACAGATACGCAGTATTTT; cdr3_aa: CASSPQGGTDTQYF
v_call: TRBV6-5; d_call: .; j_call: TRBJ1-3; clone_size: once; cdr3_nt: TGTGCCAGCAGTGCAGTCAGATCCTCTGGAAACACCATATATTTT; cdr3_aa: CASSAVRSSGNTIYF
v_call: TRBV4-2; d_call: TRBD2; j_call: TRBJ2-3; clone_size: .; cdr3_nt: TGTGCCAGCAGCCGGGCGGGGGGGCCAACAGATACGCAGTATTTT; cdr3_aa: CASSRAGGPTDTQYF
v_call: TRBV5-1; d_call: TRBD1; j_call: TRBJ2-7; clone_size: .; cdr3_nt: TGCGCCAGCAGCTTGAGTTCGGGACAGGGGGCCAACGAGCAGTACTTC; cdr3_aa: CASSLSSGQGANEQYF
v_call: TRBV2; d_call: TRBD1; j_call: TRBJ2-7; clone_size: .; cdr3_nt: TGTGCCAGCACGGGACAGTCCTACGAGCAGTACTTC; cdr3_aa: CASTGQSYEQYF
v_call: TRBV7-9; d_call: .; j_call: TRBJ1-2; clone_size: .; cdr3_nt: TGTGCCAGCAGCAAAAGGGGTGGCTACACCTTC; cdr3_aa: CASSKRGGYTF
v_call: TRBV2; d_call: .; j_call: TRBJ2-7; clone_size: .; cdr3_nt: TGTGCCAGCAGTGTAGAGTGGAACTCCTACGAGCAGTACTTC; cdr3_aa: CASSVEWNSYEQYF
v_call: TRBV5-1; d_call: .; j_call: TRBJ2-1; clone_size: once; cdr3_nt: TGCGCCAGCAGCTTGGATAGCCCCATCTTGGACAATGAGCAGTTCTTC; cdr3_aa: CASSLDSPILDNEQFF
v_call: TRBV5-1; d_call: TRBD1; j_call: TRBJ1-5; clone_size: once; cdr3_nt: TGCGCCAGCAGCACAGGGGTACGCAATCAGCCCCAGCATTTT; cdr3_aa: CASSTGVRNQPQHF
v_call: TRBV18; d_call: TRBD1; j_call: TRBJ1-5; clone_size: .; cdr3_nt: TGTGCCAGCTCAGCCGGGACAGGGGGAAATCAGCCCCAGCATTTT; cdr3_aa: CASSAGTGGNQPQHF
v_call: TRBV7-9; d_call: .; j_call: TRBJ1-5; clone_size: .; cdr3_nt: TGTGCCAGCAGCTTAGCGCTAACCCTAGGCGGGAATCAGCCCCAGCATTTT; cdr3_aa: CASSLALTLGGNQPQHF
v_call: TRBV5-1; d_call: .; j_call: TRBJ1-1; clone_size: .; cdr3_nt: TGCGCCAGCAGCCCACGAAGGGGGACCACTGAAGCTTTCTTT; cdr3_aa: CASSPRRGTTEAFF
v_call: TRBV2; d_call: .; j_call: TRBJ1-4; clone_size: .; cdr3_nt: TGTGCCAGCAACAACCCACAGGGCAACGAAAAACTGTTTTTT; cdr3_aa: CASNNPQGNEKLFF
v_call: TRBV7-2; d_call: .; j_call: TRBJ1-1; clone_size: few; cdr3_nt: TGTGCCAGCAATCCAGCCGTGGGGCCTGTAAAAGCTTTCTTT; cdr3_aa: CASNPAVGPVKAFF
v_call: TRBV6-5; d_call: .; j_call: TRBJ2-5; clone_size: .; cdr3_nt: TGTGCCAGCAGTCTTCCAGGGAGGGAGACCCAGTACTTC; cdr3_aa: CASSLPGRETQYF
v_call: TRBV9; d_call: .; j_call: TRBJ2-7; clone_size: .; cdr3_nt: TGTGCCAGCAGCGTAGGGGACTGGGTTTCAGGGGAGCAGTACTTC; cdr3_aa: CASSVGDWVSGEQYF
v_call: TRBV7-2; d_call: .; j_call: TRBJ2-3; clone_size: .; cdr3_nt: TGTGCCAGCAGCTTAGAGGGTTGGGATACGCAGTATTTT; cdr3_aa: CASSLEGWDTQYF
v_call: TRBV7-3; d_call: TRBD2; j_call: TRBJ2-2; clone_size: .; cdr3_nt: TGTGCCAGCAGCTTAACCCCGGGACTAGCTTCCGGGGAGCTGTTTTTT; cdr3_aa: CASSLTPGLASGELFF
v_call: TRBV13; d_call: TRBD1; j_call: TRBJ2-1; clone_size: .; cdr3_nt: TGTGCCAGCAGCTTAGGACAGGGGGCTTCAATTTTTTATGAGCAGTTCTTC; cdr3_aa: CASSLGQGASIFYEQFF